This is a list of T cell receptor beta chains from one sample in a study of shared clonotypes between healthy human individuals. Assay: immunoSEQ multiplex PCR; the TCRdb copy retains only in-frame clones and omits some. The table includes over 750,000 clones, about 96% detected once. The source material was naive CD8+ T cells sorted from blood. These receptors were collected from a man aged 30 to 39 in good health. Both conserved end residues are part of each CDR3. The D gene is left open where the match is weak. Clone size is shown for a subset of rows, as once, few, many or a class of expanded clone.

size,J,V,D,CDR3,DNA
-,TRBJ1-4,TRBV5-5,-,CASSPDNRLSNEKLFF,TGTGCCAGCAGCCCCGACAACAGGCTCTCTAATGAAAAACTGTTTTTT
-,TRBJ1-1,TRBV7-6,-,CASSQSGTEAFF,TGTGCCAGCAGCCAATCCGGGACTGAAGCTTTCTTT
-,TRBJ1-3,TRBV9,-,CASSAGTDSGNTIYF,TGTGCCAGCAGCGCCGGGACGGACTCTGGAAACACCATATATTTT
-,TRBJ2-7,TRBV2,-,CASRGNYEQYF,TGTGCCAGCAGAGGGAACTACGAGCAGTACTTC
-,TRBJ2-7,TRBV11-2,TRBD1,CASSAGQGYEQYF,TGTGCCAGCAGCGCGGGACAGGGCTACGAGCAGTACTTC
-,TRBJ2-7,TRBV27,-,CASNAIARPDARGEQYF,TGTGCCAGCAACGCGATCGCTAGACCGGACGCCCGGGGCGAGCAGTACTTC
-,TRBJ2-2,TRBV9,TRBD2,CASSGTSGSNTGELFF,TGTGCCAGCAGTGGGACTAGCGGGAGCAACACCGGGGAGCTGTTTTTT
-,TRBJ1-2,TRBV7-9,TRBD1,CASSLGTGGYGYTF,TGTGCCAGCAGCTTAGGGACAGGTGGCTATGGCTACACCTTC
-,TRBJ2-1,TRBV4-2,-,CASSQGLWDEQFF,TGTGCCAGCAGCCAAGGGCTCTGGGATGAGCAGTTCTTC
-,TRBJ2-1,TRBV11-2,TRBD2,CASSLGTSYEQFF,TGTGCCAGCAGCCTCGGGACTAGCTATGAGCAGTTCTTC
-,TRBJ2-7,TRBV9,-,CASSIGTGHYEQYF,TGTGCCAGCAGCATTGGGACTGGCCACTACGAGCAGTACTTC
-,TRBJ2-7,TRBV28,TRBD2,CASSPIGLAGVEQYF,TGTGCCAGCAGTCCAATCGGGCTAGCGGGAGTCGAGCAGTACTTC
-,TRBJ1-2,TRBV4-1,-,CASSQDRGDYGYTF,TGCGCCAGCAGCCAAGACAGGGGAGACTATGGCTACACCTTC
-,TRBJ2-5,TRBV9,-,CASSMPGRWETQYF,TGTGCCAGCAGCATGCCGGGACGGTGGGAGACCCAGTACTTC
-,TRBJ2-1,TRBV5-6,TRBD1,CASSAEQGARNEQFF,TGTGCCAGCAGCGCGGAACAGGGGGCGCGAAATGAGCAGTTCTTC
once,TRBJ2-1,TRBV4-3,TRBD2,CASSPGTSGRVGEQFF,TGCGCCAGCAGCCCGGGGACTAGCGGGAGGGTCGGTGAGCAGTTCTTC
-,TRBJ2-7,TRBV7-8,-,CASSIRGFNTYEQYF,TGTGCCAGCAGCATTAGGGGGTTTAATACGTACGAGCAGTACTTC
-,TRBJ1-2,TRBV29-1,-,CSVEAGGGYYGYTF,TGCAGCGTTGAAGCGGGCGGGGGGTACTATGGCTACACCTTC
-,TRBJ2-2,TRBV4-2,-,CASSPDRNTGELFF,TGTGCCAGCAGCCCCGACAGAAACACCGGGGAGCTGTTTTTT
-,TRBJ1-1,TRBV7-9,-,CASSGTEAFF,TGTGCCAGCAGTGGCACTGAAGCTTTCTTT
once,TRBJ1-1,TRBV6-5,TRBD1,CASSLQGANTEAFF,TGTGCCAGCAGTTTACAGGGGGCGAACACTGAAGCTTTCTTT
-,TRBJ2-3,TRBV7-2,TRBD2,CASHSGRNTDTQYF,TGTGCCAGTCATAGCGGGCGCAACACAGATACGCAGTATTTT
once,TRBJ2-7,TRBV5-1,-,CASSPLWGSKDEQYF,TGCGCCAGCAGCCCTTTGTGGGGGAGTAAGGACGAGCAGTACTTC
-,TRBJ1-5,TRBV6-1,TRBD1,CASRTGGLSNQPQHF,TGTGCCAGCAGGACAGGGGGCTTAAGCAATCAGCCCCAGCATTTT
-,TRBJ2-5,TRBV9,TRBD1,CASSGEQGLQETQYF,TGTGCCAGCAGCGGCGAACAGGGGTTGCAAGAGACCCAGTACTTC
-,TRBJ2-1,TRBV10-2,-,CASEGGNEQFF,TGCGCCAGCGAGGGCGGAAATGAGCAGTTCTTC
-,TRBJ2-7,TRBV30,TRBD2,CAWSVWAGGKDEQYF,TGTGCCTGGAGTGTTTGGGCGGGAGGTAAGGACGAGCAGTACTTC
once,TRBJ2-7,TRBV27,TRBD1,CASTPLAGQGPSYEQYF,TGTGCCAGCACCCCGTTGGCCGGACAGGGACCCTCCTACGAGCAGTACTTC
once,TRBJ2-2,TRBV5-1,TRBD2,CASSLAGYTGELFF,TGCGCCAGCAGCTTAGCGGGGTACACCGGGGAGCTGTTTTTT
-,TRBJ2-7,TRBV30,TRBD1,CAWTTGTGIHEQYF,TGTGCCTGGACCACCGGGACAGGGATCCACGAGCAGTACTTC
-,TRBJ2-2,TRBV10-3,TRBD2,CAIMTSGGNTGELFF,TGTGCCATCATGACTAGCGGGGGGAACACCGGGGAGCTGTTTTTT
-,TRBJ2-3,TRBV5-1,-,CASSTQAVATDTQYF,TGCGCCAGCAGCACCCAGGCCGTCGCCACAGATACGCAGTATTTT
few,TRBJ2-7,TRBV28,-,CASSLIYEQYF,TGTGCCAGCAGTTTAATCTACGAGCAGTACTTC
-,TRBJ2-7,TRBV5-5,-,CASSSGQYEQYF,TGTGCCAGCAGCTCTGGACAGTACGAGCAGTACTTC
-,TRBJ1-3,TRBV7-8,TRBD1,CASSFDRGGSGNTIYF,TGTGCCAGCAGCTTTGACAGGGGAGGTTCTGGAAACACCATATATTTT
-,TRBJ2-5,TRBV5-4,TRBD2,CASSLGGGTSGYQETQYF,TGTGCCAGCAGCTTGGGGGGTGGGACTAGCGGTTATCAAGAGACCCAGTACTTC
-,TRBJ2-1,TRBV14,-,CASSRGARNEQFF,TGTGCCAGCAGCCGGGGAGCGCGCAATGAGCAGTTCTTC
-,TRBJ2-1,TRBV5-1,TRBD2,CASSLAAGANPEQFF,TGCGCCAGCAGCTTGGCAGCGGGAGCGAACCCTGAGCAGTTCTTC
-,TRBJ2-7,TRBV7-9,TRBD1,CASSFSTGDSSYEQYF,TGTGCCAGCAGCTTTTCCACAGGGGATAGCTCCTACGAGCAGTACTTC
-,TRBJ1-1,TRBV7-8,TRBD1,CASSLARTGGEKGTEAFF,TGTGCCAGCAGCTTAGCTAGGACAGGGGGCGAAAAAGGAACTGAAGCTTTCTTT
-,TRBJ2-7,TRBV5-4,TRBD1,CASSLDGGGQGADEQYF,TGTGCCAGCAGCTTGGACGGGGGTGGACAGGGGGCGGACGAGCAGTACTTC
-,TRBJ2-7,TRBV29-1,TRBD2,CSAGLAHEQYF,TGCAGCGCCGGACTAGCCCACGAGCAGTACTTC
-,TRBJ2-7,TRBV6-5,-,CASSIKDRYEQYF,TGTGCCAGCAGTATAAAGGACAGATACGAGCAGTACTTC
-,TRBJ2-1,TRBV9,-,CASSVGIREPHNEQFF,TGTGCCAGCAGCGTAGGAATTCGGGAGCCCCACAATGAGCAGTTCTTC
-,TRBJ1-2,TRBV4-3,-,CASSRGRSWGGYTF,TGCGCCAGCAGCCGGGGACGGTCGTGGGGTGGCTACACCTTC
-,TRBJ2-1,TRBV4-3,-,CASSQDRVGHNEQFF,TGCGCCAGCAGCCAAGATCGAGTGGGCCACAATGAGCAGTTCTTC
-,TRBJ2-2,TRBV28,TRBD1,CASSLKRQGWAGELFF,TGTGCCAGCAGTTTAAAGAGACAGGGGTGGGCCGGGGAGCTGTTTTTT
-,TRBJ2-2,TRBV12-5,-,CASGFGPSGSGELFF,TGTGCTAGTGGTTTTGGACCCTCGGGGTCCGGGGAGCTGTTTTTT
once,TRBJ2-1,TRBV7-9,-,CATGPNEQFF,TGTGCCACGGGCCCCAATGAGCAGTTCTTC
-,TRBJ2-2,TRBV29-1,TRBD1,CSVEDLRGQRNTGELFF,TGCAGCGTTGAAGATCTTCGGGGACAGAGGAACACCGGGGAGCTGTTTTTT